This TCR beta chain emerged from a study of T-cell memory formation after mild COVID-19. The wider study: In these data, TCR clusters were largely donor specific. The study, taken as a whole, reports: Clones shrinking from day 15 to 85 showed even CD4/CD8 mixes; later expanders tilted CD4+. Prior to infection, memory already included some responding clones, suggesting cross-reactive memory joined. Contracting CD4+ clones lay largely in CM and EM, with CD8+ ones residing in EMRA.

Germline V lookup: CDR1 ENHRY, CDR2 SYGVKD. The V end was cut by 4 bases, the J end by 0 bases, with 10 bases between. The CDR3 sequence is 15 residues long. This clonotype has a count of ten or more. Its specificity is not known. TCRdb re-analysed the 5' RACE reads in MiXCR, keeping a single row per CDR3 protein. The sample yields roughly 150,000 distinct CDR3 sequences, approximately 25% seen once. The sequenced sample was PBMCs or a T cell subset sorted from them (not recorded which). The chain recombines TRBV10-3 with TRBJ1-5; D perhaps matches TRBD1 (6 bases). The receptor's source is an adult woman who had mild COVID-19 (a few samples of this study predate the infection). Cell type and time point are not known. The chain's CDR3 is CAISGPGDSNQPQHF. The CDR3 region has the DNA TGTGCCATCAGTGGACCAGGGGATAGCAATCAGCCCCAGCATTTT.